This T cell receptor (beta chain) originates from a study of human T cells and chemical hapten exposure (dated by TCRdb to the early 2020s). About the investigation overall: For sensitization, 2% DPC in acetone was applied to a 2 cm by 2 cm area of upper inner arm skin. Weekly therapeutic DPC doses were additionally applied to the scalp of patients throughout the approximately 24-week study period. Patch testing on the upper back used Finn chambers containing 0.01% DPC, with scoring done after 6 days according to International Contact Dermatitis Research Group standards. The mostly female patient cohort included alopecia areata with under or over 50% scalp involvement, alopecia totalis and alopecia universalis. Libraries were pooled for sequencing, and per-sample TCR yields varied mainly because of small differences in library volumes within the pool. Peripheral blood TCR repertoire changes were tracked in vivo in alopecia patients during primary and secondary sensitization to the hapten diphenylcyclopropenone (DPC). Patient blood was sampled pre-sensitization (week 0) and at 2, 6 and about 24 weeks after DPC sensitization. For TCR sequencing, blood came from 25 to 35 alopecia patients at anywhere from one to four time points (pre-sensitization, 2, 6 and 24 weeks). What the research found in general, with its limitations: Because all patients had alopecia, a presumed autoimmune disease, the immune response of the patients might differ from that of healthy individuals. DPC sensitization did not change how many TCRs were above 1 in 1000 frequency, and no evidence was found of alterations in global repertoire structure. Expanded TCRs formed significantly more large CDR3 similarity clusters than pre-sensitization or healthy control sets, consistent with antigen-driven responses. The number of PT1 expanded TCRs positively correlated with patch test score, significant at thresholds 8, 16 and 32 but not 4. After repeated subsampling, the strength of the expansion versus patch-test correlation and the threshold at which it became significant changed.

CDR1 and CDR2 are drawn from the germline V gene (reference sequence): MNHEY, SMNVEV. The CDR3 runs 14 amino acids, cysteine and phenylalanine included. Only the CDR3 part of the read is kept: 42 bases, read in frame from the first base. A distance of 11 bases separates the germline ends of V and J, which lose 2 bases and 3 bases respectively. In light of the paper, this sample's time point label describes: patch test 1, 2 weeks after DPC sensitization. The treatment or condition label on this specimen signifies: therapeutic diphenylcyclopropenone sensitization with weekly scalp DPC. At each patch-test visit, blood was drawn before the patch test was applied. Eligible patients were aged 18 to 70, diagnosed with alopecia, deemed suitable for DPC therapy, and excluded if pregnant. Total RNA was isolated from unfractionated whole blood collected in Tempus Blood RNA tubes. The library was built by means of RACE. Data came from a NextSeq 500. During library preparation, unique molecular identifiers were attached to individual cDNA molecules so that TCRs could be counted in a quantitative, reproducible way. For every blood RNA sample, sequencing covered both the TCR alpha and TCR beta chains. As for the authors' bioinformatics: Samples had a median of about 96,000 TCRs, with a range from about 23,224 to 750,000. The Decombinator software suite was used to annotate the V, J and CDR3 of the TCR reads. For the PS versus PT1 abundance plots, all samples were subsampled to the same number of TCRs (28,000). Expanded TCRs were defined as absent before sensitization and observed at least eight times at the 2-week time point. The public sequencing data were trimmed at Q25 with fastp and processed into clonotypes with MiXCR by TCRdb, which kept only in-frame beta chains. Merged by CDR3 protein, the rows form single entries marked with the most common genes and DNA. These V and J calls derive from TCRdb rather than the authors' analysis. The table for this sample lists 350,000 or so distinct CDR3 sequences; approximately 6.9% of them were counted only once. The ten largest clones represent 7% to 10% of the sample.

This clonotype showed up just a few times. It lacks a known antigen. No base-level quality is on record; no much larger clone is a single base apart. The material sequenced was whole blood, taken in connection with sensitization to the hapten diphenylcyclopropenone (DPC). The chain was built from TRBV27 and TRBJ2-7; the D region is possibly TRBD1 or TRBD2, each matching across 5 bases. The TCR sequence derives from a woman younger than 35 with alopecia areata. Some clones in this sample may be carry-over from other donors' samples. For the CDR3, the sequence is CASSLLGDHYEQYF. The nucleotides are TGTGCCAGCAGTTTACTGGGGGACCACTACGAGCAGTACTTC.